The T cell receptor (beta chain) described here comes from a study of blood T cells in healthy people across ages. The authors ran a second PCR of about 6 to 11 cycles using a sample-barcoded 5' primer and a J-beta primer mix. In TCRdb, the 5' RACE reads were re-called with MiXCR into one record per CDR3 protein. The sample carries 1.5 million to 2 million distinct CDR3 sequences, roughly two fifths recorded once. Regarding this clonotype: What it recognizes is unknown.

Whole-study results and caveats: Unsorted PBMCs blocked a conclusive comparison of naive and antigen-experienced cells.

The V gene lost 6 bases and the J gene lost 8 bases, with 17 bases spanning the gap. The CDR3 length is 15 residues. For every donor, a draw yielded ten milliliters of peripheral blood. Each sample used at least 6.5 million PBMCs. There were at least 5 micrograms of total RNA extracted from every sample. The source is a human donor in good health. The material sequenced was blood. The chain is built from TRBV12-3 or TRBV12-4 and TRBJ1-6; D unresolved. The CDR3 is CASRLSHPRDSPLHF. As DNA, the CDR3 is TGTGCCAGCAGACTAAGTCACCCGAGGGATTCACCCCTCCACTTT.